This T cell receptor beta chain was sequenced during a study of CD8 T cells in Susac syndrome. Between the trimmed V and J ends, which lost 4 bases and 7 bases, there was a span of 14 bases. The V gene's germline CDR1 is SQVTM and CDR2 ANQGSEA. CDR3 length equals 13 residues. Random hexamers primed reverse transcription of about 0.5 to 1 ug RNA. TCRdb used MiXCR to reprocess the immunoSEQ multiplex PCR reads, holding one entry per CDR3 protein. The table has around 80,000 distinct CDR3 sequences, 94% seen once. Healthy donors were controls matched for age and sex. This clonotype was recorded only once.

The chain links TRBV29-1 to TRBJ2-1; D assignment may be TRBD1 or TRBD2 (6 bases each). The source material was CD8+ T cells from PBMCs. The receptor was isolated from a human donor in good health. The CDR3 region has the DNA TGCAGCGTTGTGGGGGGCCCCTCTAATGAGCAGTTCTTC. Protein product: CSVVGGPSNEQFF.